A selection of T cell receptor beta chains follows, all from one sample in a study of identical twins. TCRdb re-derived calls from the 5' RACE reads in MiXCR, one entry per CDR3 protein. The table lists a few hundred thousand distinct CDR3 sequences, about 15% of them singletons, with roughly 0.43% in the top ten. Separately, the same data were catalogued under a study of yellow fever vaccine responses in identical twins.

The sequencing sample was made of CD4+ T cells sorted from blood. The receptors were sampled from a woman younger than 30 in good health. Both conserved end residues are part of each CDR3. A D gene is named only where the DNA matches it firmly. Rows may omit the clone size; those that give it use once, few, many or a size class.

many TRBJ1-1 NA TRBV29-1 CSVVQQGQNTEAFF TGCAGCGTTGTCCAACAGGGCCAGAACACTGAAGCTTTCTTT
NA TRBJ2-3 NA TRBV29-1 CSVEGPYF TGCAGCGTTGAGGGGCCGTATTTT
few TRBJ2-1 TRBD1 TRBV6-1 CASSSGQGDNNEQFF TGTGCCAGCAGCTCCGGACAGGGGGACAACAATGAGCAGTTCTTC
NA TRBJ2-2 NA TRBV15 CATSSSNAGELFF TGTGCCACCAGCTCGAGTAACGCCGGGGAGCTGTTTTTT
few TRBJ1-1 TRBD1 TRBV10-3 CAIRRPGGTEAFF TGTGCCATCAGGCGCCCAGGGGGGACCGAAGCTTTCTTT
NA TRBJ2-1 NA TRBV3-1 CASSQEIARLTYNEQFF TGTGCCAGCAGCCAAGAGATCGCTAGATTAACCTACAATGAGCAGTTCTTC
NA TRBJ1-3 NA TRBV6-1 CASNTGLGGRVGNTIYF TGTGCCAGCAACACGGGCCTGGGGGGGCGCGTTGGAAACACCATATATTTT
NA TRBJ2-1 TRBD1 TRBV7-9 CASSSTGRRYNEQFF TGTGCCAGCAGTTCGACAGGGAGAAGGTACAATGAGCAGTTCTTC
few TRBJ1-6 TRBD1 TRBV13 CASSLDDRGNSPLHF TGTGCCAGCAGCTTAGATGACAGGGGTAATTCACCCCTCCACTTT
NA TRBJ2-1 TRBD1 TRBV24-1 CATSGTGIYNEQFF TGTGCCACCAGTGGGACAGGGATTTACAATGAGCAGTTCTTC
many TRBJ1-1 NA TRBV7-8 CASSLRGFPTNTEAFF TGTGCCAGCAGCTTAAGAGGTTTCCCCACGAACACTGAAGCTTTCTTT
few TRBJ1-5 NA TRBV2 CASTRDGVDNQPQHF TGTGCCAGCACCAGGGACGGAGTTGATAATCAGCCCCAGCATTTT
few TRBJ2-1 NA TRBV5-1 CASSPPTDEQFF TGCGCCAGCAGCCCCCCTACGGATGAGCAGTTCTTC
NA TRBJ2-3 TRBD2 TRBV4-1 CASSQGVLAGGPRTDTQYF TGCGCCAGCAGCCAAGGTGTTCTAGCGGGGGGACCCCGCACAGATACGCAGTATTTT
few TRBJ1-3 NA TRBV2 CASSPPVLGNTIYF TGTGCCAGCAGTCCGCCCGTGCTAGGAAACACCATATATTTT
NA TRBJ2-3 TRBD2 TRBV7-6 CASSVSGSGGTDTQYF TGTGCCAGCAGCGTAAGCGGGAGTGGGGGAACAGATACGCAGTATTTT
few TRBJ1-2 NA TRBV14 CASSLIDRNPHYGYTF TGTGCCAGCAGCTTGATAGACAGAAACCCTCACTATGGCTACACCTTC
NA TRBJ1-5 NA TRBV6-1 CASRHRSGPSNQPQHF TGTGCCAGCAGACATAGATCGGGCCCAAGCAATCAGCCCCAGCATTTT
NA TRBJ2-3 NA TRBV28 CASSLLGSTQYF TGTGCCAGCAGTTTATTGGGGAGTACGCAGTATTTT
NA TRBJ2-5 TRBD1 TRBV20-1 CSVRKGTEETQYF TGCAGTGTCCGAAAGGGGACAGAAGAGACCCAGTACTTC
NA TRBJ2-2 NA TRBV3-1 CASSQVTSGELFF TGTGCCAGCAGCCAAGTGACCAGTGGGGAGCTGTTTTTT
NA TRBJ1-2 TRBD1 TRBV19 CASQGQANYGYTF TGTGCCAGCCAAGGACAGGCCAACTATGGCTACACCTTC
few TRBJ2-3 TRBD2 TRBV7-8 CASSLAHPGLAGNTQYF TGTGCCAGCAGCTTAGCTCATCCGGGACTAGCGGGTAATACGCAGTATTTT
NA TRBJ2-1 TRBD2 TRBV10-1 CASSDPSTGLAGGNEQFF TGCGCCAGCAGCGACCCCTCCACCGGACTAGCGGGAGGCAATGAGCAGTTCTTC
few TRBJ2-3 TRBD2 TRBV6-5 CASSYPSGGEADWADTQYF TGTGCCAGCAGTTACCCCAGTGGGGGGGAAGCAGATTGGGCAGATACGCAGTATTTT
NA TRBJ2-5 NA TRBV5-1 CASRVNRPKNQETQYF TGCGCCAGCAGAGTAAACAGGCCGAAAAACCAAGAGACCCAGTACTTC
few TRBJ1-1 NA TRBV12-3/TRBV12-4 CASAPVGTEAFF TGTGCCAGTGCCCCCGTTGGCACTGAAGCTTTCTTT
few TRBJ2-2 NA TRBV5-1 CASSYSGRNGELFF TGCGCCAGCAGCTACTCGGGAAGAAACGGGGAGCTGTTTTTT
few TRBJ2-7 TRBD2 TRBV6-1 CASSEAPGGHYEQYF TGTGCCAGCAGTGAAGCGCCGGGGGGTCACTACGAGCAGTACTTC
few TRBJ1-2 TRBD1 TRBV5-1 CTSSLGDRARNYGYTF TGCACCAGCAGCTTGGGGGACAGGGCCCGTAACTATGGCTACACCTTC
NA TRBJ2-1 TRBD1 TRBV2 CASRVGQGRGSSYNEQFF TGTGCCAGCAGGGTGGGACAGGGTCGTGGTAGCTCCTACAATGAGCAGTTCTTC
NA TRBJ2-6 NA TRBV29-1 CSVSIGGSHSGANVLTF TGCAGCGTCTCAATAGGAGGTTCGCACTCTGGGGCCAACGTCCTGACTTTC
NA TRBJ2-3 NA TRBV14 CASSQSRDLTTDTQYF TGTGCCAGCAGCCAAAGCAGGGACCTAACCACAGATACGCAGTATTTT